This T cell receptor (beta chain) was retrieved from a study of blood T cell repertoires in COVID-19. Overall study: T cells, B-cell-depleted T cells, or PBMCs supplied cDNA or gDNA.

Sequenced by immunoSEQ multiplex PCR; TCRdb stores in-frame clones only, minus some. Altogether roughly 6,600 clones are present, 70% to 90% being singletons, with the ten largest covering 7% to 9.5%. CDR1 MGHDK and CDR2 SYGVNS come from the germline V gene. V gave up 5 bases and J gave up 4 bases, with 11 bases separating them. The CDR3 loop spans 13 amino acids. The receptor was derived from a human donor in a cohort sampled during active COVID-19. The donor label of this sample is uncertain. This sequence joins TRBV25-1 and TRBJ1-1; D gene uncertain. Sequencing was performed on peripheral blood. Here the CDR3 DNA reads TGTGCCAGCAGTACCCGTTGGGCCACTGAAGCTTTCTTT. Its translation is CASSTRWATEAFF.